This paragraph reports one TCR beta chain. Its antigen is not known. An input of about 0.5 to 1 ug of RNA was subjected to reverse transcription using random hexamers. A single record per CDR3 protein comes from TCRdb applying MiXCR to the immunoSEQ multiplex PCR reads. The table has roughly 80,000 distinct CDR3 sequences, under 95% seen once. These data are taken from a study of CD8 T cells in Susac syndrome. Turning to the study itself: Patients with Susac syndrome had blood drawn and were at that point therapy-naive, on corticosteroids, or on intravenous immunoglobulin alone.

Notes on the study in general: Clonal expansion was not observed in the Susac syndrome CD4+ T cell repertoires.

The sequencing input was CD4+ T cells from PBMCs. This TCR derives from a human donor with Susac syndrome.

The DNA for the CDR3 is TGCAGCGTTGAAGAAGTTAGCGGGGGGGCCTTGAGCGCAGATACGCAGTATTTT. Translation gives CSVEEVSGGALSADTQYF. V and J are TRBV29-1 and TRBJ2-3, with 11 bases identical to TRBD2. Per the germline V gene, CDR1 is SQVTM and CDR2 is ANQGSEA. V lost 0 bases and J lost 4; bases outside the gene matches: 12. CDR3 size: 18 residues.